The 31 T cell receptor beta chains below all came from one sample that was sequenced in a study of blood T cell repertoires in COVID-19. Clones were sequenced by immunoSEQ multiplex PCR, and TCRdb holds only the in-frame ones, with some missing. The sample has 150,000 to 200,000 clones; around nine tenths are singletons. The specimen was peripheral blood. The receptor source for this set is a woman between 65 and 79 years old with COVID-19, enrolled during active disease.

This clone was seen only once. The chain combines TRBV5-1 with TRBJ1-2; D gene ambiguous. Deletions cut 0 bases from V and 5 bases from J, with 8 bases between. The CDR3 loop spans 13 amino acids. Germline CDR1 and CDR2: SGHRS and YFSETQ. CDR3 nucleotide sequence: TGCGCCAGCAGCTTGGGGCAGATATATGGCTACACCTTC. Translated: CASSLGQIYGYTF.

The gene calls are TRBV28 and TRBJ2-3, with 8 bases fitting TRBD2. The germline gives CDR1 MDHEN, CDR2 SYDVKM. The V and J ends lost 6 bases and 0 bases, in that order; junction bases with no gene match: 11. This CDR3 contains 17 residues. The CDR3 bases are TGTGCCAGCAGGGTTACTAGCGGAACCACTAGCACAGATACGCAGTATTTT. Residues: CASRVTSGTTSTDTQYF. The full variable domain, with the rest looked up from reference TRBV28 and TRBJ2-3, is DVKVTQSSRYLVKRTGEKVFLECVQDMDHENMFWYRQDPGLGLRLIYFSYDVKMKEKGDIPEGYSVSREKKERFSLILESASTNQTSMYLCASRVTSGTTSTDTQYFGPGTRLTVL.

The rearrangement links TRBV28 to TRBJ1-5; D perhaps matches TRBD1 (5 bases). Trimming removed 7 bases at V and 0 bases at J, with 13 bases between. The length of the CDR3 is 15 residues. From germline, CDR1 is MDHEN and CDR2 SYDVKM. The chain's CDR3 is CASNSGGNSNQPQHF. DNA for the CDR3: TGTGCCAGCAACTCGGGGGGGAATAGCAATCAGCCCCAGCATTTT. The variable domain in full, completed from reference TRBV28 and TRBJ1-5, reads DVKVTQSSRYLVKRTGEKVFLECVQDMDHENMFWYRQDPGLGLRLIYFSYDVKMKEKGDIPEGYSVSREKKERFSLILESASTNQTSMYLCASNSGGNSNQPQHFGDGTRLSIL.

This chain links TRBV19 with TRBJ2-1; 9 bases fit TRBD2. The CDR3 contains 19 residues. The V gene end was trimmed by 4 bases and the J gene end by 9 bases; junction bases not matched to a gene: 22. CDR1 is LNHDA and CDR2 is SQIVND in the germline V gene (reference sequence). CDR3 residues: CASSTSWGGLAFPLTEQFF. CDR3 nucleotide sequence: TGTGCCAGTAGTACAAGTTGGGGAGGACTAGCGTTTCCCCTTACTGAGCAGTTCTTC. Based on the CDR3 plus reference TRBV19 and TRBJ2-1, the full variable domain is DGGITQSPKYLFRKEGQNVTLSCEQNLNHDAMYWYRQDPGQGLRLIYYSQIVNDFQKGDIAEGYSVSREKKESFPLTVTSAQKNPTAFYLCASSTSWGGLAFPLTEQFFGPGTRLTVL.

This rearrangement joins TRBV10-3 to TRBJ2-7; a weak D match, TRBD1 (5 bases). V was trimmed by 3 bases and J by 3 bases, leaving 12 bases between them. CDR1 and CDR2 (germline): ENHRY, SYGVKD. The CDR3 contains 14 residues. CDR3 in amino acids: CAISDPDRLYEQYF. The CDR3 DNA is TGTGCCATCAGTGACCCCGACAGACTCTACGAGCAGTACTTC.

The chain links TRBV12-3 or TRBV12-4 to TRBJ2-7, with 9 bases identical to TRBD1. The CDR3 runs 13 residues. Trimming cost V 5 bases and J 5 bases; bases outside gene matches: 4. The CDR3 DNA reads as TGTGCCAGCAGTCTCGACAGGGGGGACGAGCAGTACTTC. Translated, it gives CASSLDRGDEQYF.

V gene TRBV5-1 combines with J gene TRBJ1-6; D is possibly TRBD1 (6 bases). The germline V gene encodes CDR1 SGHRS and CDR2 YFSETQ. This CDR3 is built from 14 residues. With 1 base removed from V and 7 bases from J, the gap between germline ends came to 9 bases. CDR3 DNA sequence: TGCGCCAGCAGCTTGTCAGGGGCGAATTCACCCCTCCACTTT. It yields the protein CASSLSGANSPLHF.

The genes are TRBV6-5 and TRBJ1-2, with D possibly matching TRBD1 (5 bases). This CDR3 contains 13 residues. Germline CDR1 is MNHEY and CDR2 is SVGAGI. V was shortened by 2 bases and J by 6 bases, with 10 bases between the two germline ends. The CDR3 region is CASSYLQGNGYTF. DNA for the CDR3: TGTGCCAGCAGTTACCTCCAGGGTAATGGCTACACCTTC.

The V and J genes are TRBV6-5 and TRBJ2-1; TRBD2 agrees at 7 bases. CDR1 and CDR2 (germline): MNHEY, SVGAGI. The ends lost 5 bases at V and 9 bases at J; junction bases unmatched: 10. The CDR3 runs to 14 residues. The CDR3 nucleotides read TGTGCCAGCAGTCCGGCTAGCGGAGCGAGTGAGCAGTTCTTC. Its translation is CASSPASGASEQFF.

The rearrangement joins TRBV13 to TRBJ1-4, with 8 bases identical to TRBD1. Germline V gives CDR1 PRHDT, CDR2 FYEKMQ (reference sequence). The ends lost 5 bases at V and 0 bases at J; junction bases unmatched: 8. This CDR3 spans 17 amino acids. The CDR3 spells CASSTSGTGATNEKLFF. CDR3 DNA sequence: TGTGCCAGCAGCACGTCCGGGACAGGTGCAACTAATGAAAAACTGTTTTTT. The complete variable domain, with remaining parts taken from reference TRBV13 and TRBJ1-4, reads AAGVIQSPRHLIKEKRETATLKCYPIPRHDTVYWYQQGPGQDPQFLISFYEKMQSDKGSIPDRFSAQQFSDYHSELNMSSLELGDSALYFCASSTSGTGATNEKLFFGSGTQLSVL.

The chain joins TRBV6-5 to TRBJ2-3; the D gene is possibly TRBD2 (5 bases). Deletions cut 11 bases from V and 1 base from J, with 10 bases between. The CDR3 runs 12 residues. The germline gives CDR1 MNHEY, CDR2 SVGAGI. This CDR3 is CAGSAGTDTQYF. CDR3 DNA: TGTGCCGGGAGCGCCGGCACAGATACGCAGTATTTT.

The V gene is TRBV30, the J gene TRBJ1-5, with a tentative D call TRBD1 (6 bases). V lost 5 bases, J lost 1 base, and 12 bases lay in between. The germline V gene encodes CDR1 GTSNPN and CDR2 SVGIG (reference sequence). This CDR3 region has 14 residues. In nucleotides, the CDR3 is TGTGCCTGGGGGACTGGACAGAGCAATCAGCCCCAGCATTTT. This translates into CAWGTGQSNQPQHF.

The rearrangement uses TRBV5-1 and TRBJ1-1; weak D call: TRBD1 (6 bases). This CDR3 has 13 amino acids. Germline loops: CDR1 SGHRS, CDR2 YFSETQ. Trimming shortened V by 2 bases and J by 5 bases, and 10 bases separated the two germline ends. This CDR3 is CASSFSGVTEAFF. In nucleotides, the CDR3 is TGCGCCAGCAGCTTTTCAGGGGTGACTGAAGCTTTCTTT. Full variable domain (missing parts from reference TRBV5-1 and TRBJ1-1): KAGVTQTPRYLIKTRGQQVTLSCSPISGHRSVSWYQQTPGQGLQFLFEYFSETQRNKGNFPGRFSGRQFSNSRSEMNVSTLELGDSALYLCASSFSGVTEAFFGQGTRLTVV.

This clone came up many times. The sample has other DNA sequences that encode this CDR3 too. This rearrangement joins TRBV11-3 to TRBJ1-1, with TRBD1 matching over 8 bases. The CDR3 is made up of 13 amino acids. Germline values: CDR1 SGHNT, CDR2 YENEEA. The V and J ends lost 1 base and 8 bases, in that order; junction bases with no gene match: 3. CDR3 sequence (DNA): TGTGCCAGCAGCTTAGGGGGGGACAGGGAAGCTTTCTTT. It is translated as CASSLGGDREAFF.

V is TRBV28 and J is TRBJ2-3, with a tentative D call TRBD2 (5 bases). The CDR3 covers 13 residues. V was cut by 7 bases and J by 4 bases, with 12 bases left in between. Germline loops: CDR1 MDHEN, CDR2 SYDVKM. The CDR3 reads CASTMAGPDTQYF. The CDR3, as DNA: TGTGCCAGCACCATGGCGGGTCCAGATACGCAGTATTTT.

This clone was seen only a few times. This sequence joins TRBV27 and TRBJ2-2, with D maybe TRBD1 (5 bases). Germline loops: CDR1 MNHEY, CDR2 SMNVEV (reference sequence). V was clipped by 2 bases and J by 3 bases, with 13 bases between them. The CDR3 has 16 amino acids. The CDR3 sequence is CASSLNGALDTGELFF. The CDR3, as DNA: TGTGCCAGCAGTTTAAATGGGGCCTTGGACACCGGGGAGCTGTTTTTT.

As concerns this clone: This clone may be a read error of a much larger clone one base away. The rearrangement links TRBV9 to TRBJ1-5; unclear D gene. The CDR3 extends over 13 amino acids. Germline loops: CDR1 SGDLS, CDR2 YYNGEE. V was shortened by 0 bases and J by 4 bases, with 5 bases between the two germline ends. The CDR3 DNA follows: TGTGCCAGCAGCGTAGCGGAGAATCAGCCCCAGCATTTT. Residues: CASSVAENQPQHF. The complete variable domain, with remaining parts taken from reference TRBV9 and TRBJ1-5, reads DSGVTQTPKHLITATGQRVTLRCSPRSGDLSVYWYQQSLDQGLQFLIQYYNGEERAKGNILERFSAQQFPDLHSELNLSSLELGDSALYFCASSVAENQPQHFGDGTRLSIL.

This rearrangement joins TRBV30 to TRBJ2-1; D is perhaps TRBD2 (5 bases). Deletions cut 3 bases from V and 3 bases from J, with 15 bases between. CDR3 length equals 15 residues. Per the germline V gene, CDR1 is GTSNPN and CDR2 is SVGIG (reference sequence). The CDR3 region has the DNA TGTGCCTGGAGGGGTGGCGGGCTCAACTACAATGAGCAGTTCTTC. Translating gives CAWRGGGLNYNEQFF.

This chain connects TRBV11-3 to TRBJ2-5; D call uncertain. The length of the CDR3 is 14 residues. Trimming pared 5 bases from V and 0 bases from J, leaving 10 bases between. Germline assignment: CDR1 SGHNT and CDR2 YENEEA. CDR3 DNA sequence: TGTGCCAGCAGCCGAAACGGGTACCAAGAGACCCAGTACTTC. Protein: CASSRNGYQETQYF. The variable domain in full, with the rest retrieved from reference TRBV11-3 and TRBJ2-5, is EAGVVQSPRYKIIEKKQPVAFWCNPISGHNTLYWYLQNLGQGPELLIRYENEEAVDDSQLPKDRFSAERLKGVDSTLKIQPAELGDSAVYLCASSRNGYQETQYFGPGTRLLVL.

The chain combines TRBV19 with TRBJ2-7, with TRBD1 matching 8 bases. This CDR3 contains 14 residues. With 3 bases clipped from V and 4 bases from J, the junction kept 5 bases outside the gene matches. Germline V CDR1 and CDR2: LNHDA, SQIVND (reference sequence). CDR3 amino acids: CASSIGTGGYEQYF. The CDR3 coding sequence is TGTGCCAGTAGTATCGGGACAGGAGGATACGAGCAGTACTTC.

This chain joins TRBV5-5 and TRBJ2-4, with TRBD1 identical over 10 bases. Germline-derived CDR1 and CDR2 are SGHKS and YYEKEE (reference sequence). Losses at the gene ends were 3 bases for V and 6 bases for J; bases not matched to a gene: 9. The CDR3 has 16 amino acids. The CDR3 region is CASSWPGTGARNIQYF. CDR3 DNA: TGTGCCAGCAGCTGGCCCGGGACAGGGGCGAGAAACATTCAGTACTTC.

V and J are TRBV19 and TRBJ2-1; TRBD2 matches 8 bases. V gave up 5 bases and J gave up 3 bases; unmatched junction bases: 9. Germline V CDR1 and CDR2: LNHDA, SQIVND (reference sequence). The CDR3 is 16 amino acids. Here the CDR3 reads CASSLRFGTSYNEQFF. In DNA, the CDR3 is TGTGCCAGTAGTCTGAGATTTGGGACTAGCTACAATGAGCAGTTCTTC.

The genes are TRBV4-3 and TRBJ2-7; TRBD2 matches at 11 bases. Trimming took 1 base from V and 1 from J; bases not matched to a gene: 6. CDR3 length: 17 residues. CDR1 is LGHNA, CDR2 YSLEER, per germline. The CDR3 protein is CASSQGLTSGASYEQYF. The CDR3 region has the DNA TGCGCCAGCAGCCAAGGTCTGACTAGCGGGGCATCCTACGAGCAGTACTTC.

The chain links TRBV30 to TRBJ2-7; D perhaps matches TRBD2 (5 bases). The CDR3 sequence is 13 residues long. Trimming stripped 2 bases from V and 0 bases from J, with 8 bases between. Germline V gene sequence: CDR1 GTSNPN, CDR2 SVGIG (reference sequence). CDR3 loop: CAWSPGNSYEQYF. As DNA, the CDR3 is TGTGCCTGGAGTCCGGGAAACTCCTACGAGCAGTACTTC.

The chain has TRBV29-1 and TRBJ1-2; 7 bases align to TRBD1. Germline V gene data show CDR1 as SQVTM and CDR2 as ANQGSEA. V lost 7 bases to trimming and J lost 7 bases; unmatched junction nucleotides: 12. CDR3 length: 13 amino acids. CDR3 bases: TGCAGCGCGGGGGACAGTAAAGAGCCTGGCTACACCTTC. Its protein is CSAGDSKEPGYTF.

The gene calls are TRBV7-8 and TRBJ1-5; weak D call: TRBD1 (5 bases). Germline V gene data show CDR1 as SGHVS and CDR2 as FQNEAQ. The CDR3 totals 16 residues. Trimming shortened V by 1 base and J by 3 bases, and 13 bases separated the two germline ends. The CDR3 nucleotides are TGTGCCAGCAGCTTAGGCAGGGATGAATTCAATCAGCCCCAGCATTTT. The encoded protein is CASSLGRDEFNQPQHF.

This chain uses TRBV15 with TRBJ2-3, with TRBD2 matching 7 bases. Germline V CDR1 and CDR2: LNHNV, YYDKDF (reference sequence). V was pared by 5 bases and J by 2 bases, with 4 bases of the junction left unmatched. This CDR3 is built from 14 residues. CDR3 amino acids: CATSEGLNTDTQYF. The CDR3 DNA reads as TGTGCCACCAGCGAGGGACTAAACACAGATACGCAGTATTTT.

V usage is TRBV25-1 and J usage is TRBJ1-4; a weak D match, TRBD1 (5 bases). Germline V gene sequence: CDR1 MGHDK, CDR2 SYGVNS. Deletions cut 3 bases from V and 5 bases from J, with 13 bases between. This CDR3 is built from 15 residues. CDR3: CASSDEGRGNEKLFF. CDR3 DNA: TGTGCCAGCAGTGACGAAGGGAGGGGAAATGAAAAACTGTTTTTT.

The rearrangement joins TRBV11-2 to TRBJ1-4, with TRBD1 matching over 7 bases. Germline V lookup: CDR1 SGHAT, CDR2 FQNNGV. Losses at the gene ends were 0 bases for V and 6 bases for J; bases not matched to a gene: 10. This CDR3 is 17 amino acids long. The CDR3 protein is CASSLDRGIMSYEKLFF. CDR3 bases: TGTGCCAGCAGCTTAGACAGGGGGATTATGTCTTATGAAAAACTGTTTTTT.

The rearrangement uses TRBV18 and TRBJ2-5; 10 nucleotides match TRBD2. CDR3 length: 15 amino acids. Germline-derived CDR1 and CDR2 are KGHSH and LQKENI. V shed 5 bases, J shed 1 base, and the junction held 4 bases outside the gene matches. CDR3 bases: TGTGCCAGCTCAAGACTAGCGGGCCGCCAAGAGACCCAGTACTTC. This translates into CASSRLAGRQETQYF.

This chain joins TRBV14 and TRBJ2-5, with TRBD2 identical over 7 bases. The CDR3 has 15 residues. The germline gives CDR1 SGHDN, CDR2 FVKESK. The junction had 10 bases not matched to a gene; V was cut back by 4 bases and J by 5 bases. The CDR3 DNA follows: TGTGCCAGCAGCCCCACAAGCGGGGCCTGGGAGACCCAGTACTTC. Amino acids: CASSPTSGAWETQYF.